Below, 14 T cell receptor beta chains from the same sample are listed, as sequenced in a study of T cells expressing NK-cell markers. TCRdb re-called the 5' RACE reads; one entry per CDR3 protein, DNA not given. The repertoire table contains around 380,000 distinct CDR3 sequences. Specimen: blood T cells: a sorted CD56 or NKG2C T cell subset, CD4+ or CD8+ T cells, or bulk PBMC T cells (not recorded which). These receptor sequences come from a woman in her forties or fifties in good health.

The chain recombines TRBV6-4 with TRBJ1-6; absent DNA, TCRdb's TRBD1 call cannot be checked. CDR1 is MRHNA and CDR2 is SNTAGT in the germline V gene. The CDR3 is 12 amino acids. The CDR3 reads CASSRDRSTLHF.

V is TRBV5-1 and J is TRBJ2-2; the D call from TCRdb, TRBD2, cannot be confirmed without DNA. CDR3 length: 17 residues. Germline assignment: CDR1 SGHRS and CDR2 YFSETQ. The CDR3 spells CASSPRAGGLNTGELFF. The full variable domain, in which reference TRBV5-1 and TRBJ2-2 provide the parts outside the CDR3, is KAGVTQTPRYLIKTRGQQVTLSCSPISGHRSVSWYQQTPGQGLQFLFEYFSETQRNKGNFPGRFSGRQFSNSRSEMNVSTLELGDSALYLCASSPRAGGLNTGELFFGEGSRLTVL.

This chain uses TRBV7-6 with TRBJ2-7; TCRdb picks TRBD1, but there is no DNA to check that call. Looked up from germline, CDR1 is SGHVS and CDR2 is FNYEAQ. The CDR3 extends over 14 amino acids. The CDR3 loop is CASSLKSAGYEQYF.

V usage is TRBV20-1 and J usage is TRBJ2-3; the D call of TRBD1 rests on TCRdb alone, since no DNA is present to check it. The CDR3 length is 15 residues. The V gene's germline CDR1 is DFQATT and CDR2 SNEGSKA (reference sequence). The CDR3 region is CSARDGTGRADTQYF.

This chain joins TRBV7-8 and TRBJ1-3; TCRdb returns TRBD1, unconfirmable since there is no DNA. The CDR3 is made up of 17 amino acids. Germline CDR1 SGHVS, CDR2 FQNEAQ. The CDR3 loop is CASSLEPVGVRGNTIYF.

The rearrangement links TRBV5-6 to TRBJ2-1; the TRBD2 assignment by TCRdb is unverifiable without DNA. This CDR3 comprises 12 residues. Germline CDR1 reads SGHDT; CDR2 reads YYEEEE. This chain's CDR3 is CASSLGRGYLFF.

The chain couples TRBV20-1 to TRBJ1-3; TCRdb's D call, TRBD1, is unchecked because there is no DNA. There are 14 residues in the CDR3. Germline V gene lookup returns CDR1 DFQATT and CDR2 SNEGSKA (reference sequence). CDR3 in amino acids: CSARSPGSGNTIYF.

V usage is TRBV25-1 and J usage is TRBJ1-1. In germline, CDR1 is MGHDK, CDR2 SYGVNS. The CDR3 has 12 amino acids. The CDR3 reads CASSEPHTEAFF.

The V call is TRBV20-1, the J call TRBJ2-1; the TCRdb call, TRBD2, lacks DNA for checking. Looked up from germline, CDR1 is DFQATT and CDR2 is SNEGSKA (reference sequence). This CDR3 is built from 13 residues. CDR3 in amino acids: CSGEAVGYNEQFF.

The V gene is TRBV12-3 or TRBV12-4, the J gene TRBJ2-3; TCRdb outputs TRBD2, but without DNA this stays unchecked. The CDR3 sequence is 16 residues long. Here the CDR3 reads CASSPAGGTFTDTQYF.

The genes are TRBV5-1 and TRBJ2-1; TCRdb's D call of TRBD2 is untestable without DNA. Per germline, CDR1 SGHRS and CDR2 YFSETQ. CDR3 length: 17 amino acids. CDR3 region: CASSLGSGRVNYNEQFF. Combining the CDR3 with reference TRBV5-1 and TRBJ2-1 gives the whole variable domain KAGVTQTPRYLIKTRGQQVTLSCSPISGHRSVSWYQQTPGQGLQFLFEYFSETQRNKGNFPGRFSGRQFSNSRSEMNVSTLELGDSALYLCASSLGSGRVNYNEQFFGPGTRLTVL.

The chain has TRBV11-2 and TRBJ2-1; TCRdb gives TRBD1 as the D gene, but with no DNA this cannot be confirmed. Germline V gene sequence: CDR1 SGHAT, CDR2 FQNNGV. This CDR3 is 15 amino acids long. The CDR3 spells CASSRQRSQAGEQFF.

V is TRBV28 and J is TRBJ2-6; TCRdb designates TRBD1, a call that cannot be tested without DNA. From germline, CDR1 is MDHEN and CDR2 SYDVKM. This CDR3 has 18 residues. CDR3 protein: CASTSNPTGLSGANVLTF.

This chain links TRBV13 with TRBJ2-1; TCRdb selects TRBD2, and the lack of DNA leaves this call unchecked. The CDR3 contains 15 residues. Germline V CDR1 and CDR2: PRHDT, FYEKMQ (reference sequence). The CDR3 reads CASSSALTSGTGQFF.